Listed below are T cell receptor beta chains from one sample, sequenced in a study of blood T cell repertoires in COVID-19. This table comes from immunoSEQ multiplex PCR, and its TCRdb copy is limited to in-frame clones, with some not included. The data hold roughly 400,000 clones, with less than 95% observed a single time. Sequencing was performed on PBMCs or T cells enriched from blood (not recorded which). These receptors were taken from a man aged 18 to 29 who had recovered from COVID-19. Both conserved end residues are part of each CDR3. The order of the fields is clone size, V gene, J gene, D gene, CDR3 DNA, CDR3 protein. The D gene is left open where the match is weak. Clone sizes are given selectively: once, few, many, or a class where the clone is expanded.

>NA|TRBV9|TRBJ1-2|NA
TGTGCCAGCAGTGGGGTAGCGCGGTCTTCATATGGCTACACCTTC
CASSGVARSSYGYTF
>once|TRBV9|TRBJ2-3|NA
TGTGCCAGCAGCGTAGGACTTGGGTCCGATACGCAGTATTTT
CASSVGLGSDTQYF
>NA|TRBV9|TRBJ2-5|TRBD1
TGTGCCAGCAGCGTAGGGGACAGGGGGCGTGAGACCCAGTACTTC
CASSVGDRGRETQYF
>NA|TRBV6-5|TRBJ2-7|NA
TGTGCCAGCAGTCCTTTTAAGCGGGTTATCTACGAGCAGTACTTC
CASSPFKRVIYEQYF
>NA|TRBV28|TRBJ1-2|TRBD1
TGTGCCAGCAAACTCAGCGACAGGGACGGCTATGGCTACACCTTC
CASKLSDRDGYGYTF
>few|TRBV7-8|TRBJ2-7|TRBD1
TGTGCCAGCAGCTTAGGGACAGGGGGCTATGGCGAGCAGTACTTC
CASSLGTGGYGEQYF
>NA|TRBV6-5|TRBJ1-1|NA
TGTGCCAGCAAACCCCGGGGGGCGGGAAACACTGAAGCTTTCTTT
CASKPRGAGNTEAFF
>NA|TRBV10-3|TRBJ2-3|TRBD1
TGTGCCATCAGCGGGGACAGGGGCACAGATACGCAGTATTTT
CAISGDRGTDTQYF
>NA|TRBV18|TRBJ1-5|NA
TGTGCCAGCTCACCGGGAGGGACGGGCAATCAGCCCCAGCATTTT
CASSPGGTGNQPQHF
>NA|TRBV6-6|TRBJ1-2|NA
TGTGCCAGCAGTTATCAGGGCTCTCCGAAGAACTATGGCTACACCTTC
CASSYQGSPKNYGYTF
>NA|TRBV6-1|TRBJ1-2|NA
TGTGCCAGCAGTGACCGGGACACAACATATGGCTACACCTTC
CASSDRDTTYGYTF
>NA|TRBV11-2|TRBJ2-7|NA
TGTGCCAGCAGCTCTACCGCTCCCTCCTACGAGCAGTACTTC
CASSSTAPSYEQYF
>NA|TRBV5-1|TRBJ2-3|TRBD2
TGCGCCAGCAGCTCCAGGACTAGCCTTTTGCCAGATACGCAGTATTTT
CASSSRTSLLPDTQYF
>NA|TRBV10-3|TRBJ2-1|TRBD2
TGTGCCACCGTAGCGGGGGGGCGATACAATGAGCAGTTCTTC
CATVAGGRYNEQFF
>once|TRBV19|TRBJ2-5|NA
TGTGCCAGTAGTATAGGCTGGACAGAGTACCAAGAGACCCAGTACTTC
CASSIGWTEYQETQYF
>NA|TRBV20-1|TRBJ2-1|NA
TGCAGTGCTAGTTATCGTCAGGGTAAGATCTACAATGAGCAGTTCTTC
CSASYRQGKIYNEQFF
>NA|TRBV12-3/TRBV12-4|TRBJ1-1|NA
TGTGCCAGCAGTTTTGGAGTAGAGGCTGAAGCTTTCTTT
CASSFGVEAEAFF
>NA|TRBV3-1/TRBV3-2|TRBJ1-1|TRBD1
TGTGCCAGCAGCCAGGGACAGGGGACTGAAGCTTTCTTT
CASSQGQGTEAFF
>NA|TRBV3-1/TRBV3-2|TRBJ2-2|NA
TGTGCCAGCAGCCGTGGACAAAACACCGGGGAGCTGTTTTTT
CASSRGQNTGELFF
>NA|TRBV4-1|TRBJ2-3|NA
TGCGCCAGCAGCCAAGCGACTGGAAGTGAGACAGATACGCAGTATTTT
CASSQATGSETDTQYF
>NA|TRBV9|TRBJ2-1|TRBD2
TGTGCCAGCAGCGTAGTGGCTAGCGGGAGCTCGGGTGAGCAGTTCTTC
CASSVVASGSSGEQFF
>NA|TRBV5-1|TRBJ2-1|NA
TGCGCCAGCAGCTTGGGGGGGCTAAATGCAGGGAATGGGCAGTTCTTC
CASSLGGLNAGNGQFF
>NA|TRBV30|TRBJ1-1|TRBD1
TGTGCCTGGGGCCTGACAGGGATGAACACTGAAGCTTTCTTT
CAWGLTGMNTEAFF
>few|TRBV7-9|TRBJ1-2|NA
TGTGCCAGCAGCCAATCCACGGGGCTAGCGGACTATGGCTACACCTTC
CASSQSTGLADYGYTF
>NA|TRBV2|TRBJ2-7|TRBD1
TGTGCCAGCAACCTACAGGGGGCGTATCGCTACGAGCAGTACTTC
CASNLQGAYRYEQYF
>few|TRBV28|TRBJ1-2|TRBD1
TGTGCCAGCAGTACCCCAGAAGGGGGCGGTAGCTATGGCTACACCTTC
CASSTPEGGGSYGYTF
>NA|TRBV7-6|TRBJ1-1|NA
TGTGCCAGCAGCCCCCTCTTGGGGGCCGTGGATGCTTTCTTT
CASSPLLGAVDAFF
>NA|TRBV27|TRBJ2-7|TRBD1
TGTGCCAGCAGTTTCACAGGGGCATCCTACGAGCAGTACTTC
CASSFTGASYEQYF
>NA|TRBV7-8|TRBJ2-7|NA
TGTGCCAGCAGCTCCGGCCGTCTTCGGGGTATCTACGAGCAGTACTTC
CASSSGRLRGIYEQYF
>NA|TRBV7-9|TRBJ2-1|NA
TGTGCCAGCAGCTTGTATCTGACTGCCAATGAGCAGTTCTTC
CASSLYLTANEQFF
>NA|TRBV29-1|TRBJ1-2|NA
TGCAGAGTCGACAGCCCTAACTATGGCTACACCTTC
CRVDSPNYGYTF
>once|TRBV18|TRBJ2-2|TRBD1
TGTGCCAGCTCCCCGAAGACAGGGGCGATCGGGGAGCTGTTTTTT
CASSPKTGAIGELFF
>NA|TRBV5-5|TRBJ2-5|NA
TGTGCCAGCAGCTTGGGGCAGATCCAAGAGACCCAGTACTTC
CASSLGQIQETQYF
>NA|TRBV28|TRBJ1-3|NA
TGTGCCAGCACCCCCCCGGGCTCTGGAAACACCATATATTTT
CASTPPGSGNTIYF
>NA|TRBV28|TRBJ2-5|NA
TGTGCCAGCAGCATAGGGGGGAGGGCAAGATACCAAGAGACCCAGTACTTC
CASSIGGRARYQETQYF
>NA|TRBV28|TRBJ1-6|TRBD1
TGTGCCAGCAGGCCAGGGGGGACTCCCCTCCACTTT
CASRPGGTPLHF
>NA|TRBV5-6|TRBJ2-7|NA
TGTGCCAGCAGCTGGTTCGAGGGCCAGGTGATCAACGAGCAGTACTTC
CASSWFEGQVINEQYF
>NA|TRBV24-1|TRBJ2-1|NA
TGTGCCACCACCACAGCGGCAAATAACAATGAGCAGTTCTTC
CATTTAANNNEQFF